This TCR beta chain was recorded in a study of T cell changes during pregnancy in multiple sclerosis. Produced via immunoSEQ multiplex PCR; TCRdb's table is partial and in-frame only. This sample has roughly 70,000 clones, with over 80% found just once. The germline CDR1 and CDR2 sequences are SSHAT and FNYEAQ (reference sequence). J was trimmed by 4 bases and V by 3 bases; bases with no gene match: 4. There are 15 residues in the CDR3. Source: peripheral blood, taken in the third trimester of pregnancy. The J gene is TRBJ2-1, the V gene TRBV7-7, with 9 bases aligning to TRBD1. This receptor was taken from a female donor in good health, enrolled as a control in a pregnancy study. CDR3 residues: CASSLDRGLYNEQFF. DNA for the CDR3: TGTGCCAGCAGCTTGGACAGGGGACTGTACAATGAGCAGTTCTTC.